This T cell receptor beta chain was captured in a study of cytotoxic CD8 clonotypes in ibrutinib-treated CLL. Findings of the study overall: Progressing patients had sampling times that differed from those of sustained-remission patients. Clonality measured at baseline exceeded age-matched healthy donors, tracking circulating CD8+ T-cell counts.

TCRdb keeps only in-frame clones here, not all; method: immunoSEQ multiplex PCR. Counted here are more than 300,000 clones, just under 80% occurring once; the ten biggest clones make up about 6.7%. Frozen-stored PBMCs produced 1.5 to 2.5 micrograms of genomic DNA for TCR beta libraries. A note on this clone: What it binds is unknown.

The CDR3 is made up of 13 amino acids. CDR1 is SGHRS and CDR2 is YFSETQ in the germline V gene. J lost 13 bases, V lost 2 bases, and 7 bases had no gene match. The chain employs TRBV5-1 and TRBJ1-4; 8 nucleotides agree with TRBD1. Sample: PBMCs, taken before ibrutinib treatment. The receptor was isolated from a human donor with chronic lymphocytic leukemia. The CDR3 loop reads CASSLGQGVGLFF. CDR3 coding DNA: TGCGCCAGCAGCTTAGGACAGGGAGTAGGACTGTTTTTT.